Below, 26 T cell receptor beta chains from the same sample are listed, as sequenced in a study of T cells after yellow fever vaccination. TCRdb re-called the 5' RACE reads through MiXCR, storing one row per CDR3 protein. The sample shows some 400,000 distinct CDR3 sequences, roughly 6.2% of them seen only once. The material was PBMCs, obtained 5 days after the yellow fever booster vaccination. The receptors were gathered from a man aged 25 to 45 who received the YFV17D yellow fever vaccine.

The V call is TRBV3-1, the J call TRBJ2-7, with 9 bases identical to TRBD1. The germline CDR1 and CDR2 sequences are LGHDT and YNNKEL (reference sequence). With 0 bases clipped from V and 2 bases from J, the junction kept 2 bases outside the gene matches. The CDR3 is 15 amino acids. The CDR3 sequence is CASSQEDRGPYEQYF. The CDR3 DNA sequence: TGTGCCAGCAGCCAAGAGGACAGGGGCCCCTACGAGCAGTACTTC.

V usage is TRBV20-1 and J usage is TRBJ2-7, with 8 bases fitting TRBD2. Germline V gene data show CDR1 as DFQATT and CDR2 as SNEGSKA (reference sequence). Trimming at V came to 4 bases and at J to 3 bases, leaving 5 bases not matched to a gene. This CDR3 has 13 amino acids. DNA of the CDR3: TGCAGTGCTACCAGCGGGAGATTCTACGAGCAGTACTTC. As protein: CSATSGRFYEQYF.

This chain joins TRBV11-3 and TRBJ2-1, with a tentative D call TRBD2 (6 bases). The CDR3 totals 13 residues. Germline values: CDR1 SGHNT, CDR2 YENEEA. The V end lost 0 bases, the J end lost 10 bases, and 10 bases lay between the germline ends. CDR3 nucleotide sequence: TGTGCCAGCAGCTTAGAGGGACTCGGAGAGCAGTTCTTC. This translates into CASSLEGLGEQFF.

This clonotype was seen at least ten times. This chain connects TRBV12-3 or TRBV12-4 to TRBJ2-1; 8 bases line up with TRBD1. V lost 5 bases to trimming and J lost 6 bases; unmatched junction nucleotides: 6. The CDR3 is 14 residues long. The CDR3 DNA follows: TGTGCCAGCAGTCGCCGGGACAGGCTCAATGAGCAGTTCTTC. This sequence encodes CASSRRDRLNEQFF.

The chain joins TRBV27 to TRBJ2-3; TRBD2 aligns across 7 bases. Germline CDR1 is MNHEY and CDR2 is SMNVEV (reference sequence). After removal of 1 base from V and 6 bases from J, the junction contained 10 bases not matched to a gene. The CDR3 is 16 residues long. The CDR3 sequence: CASSLFHGLEADTQYF. In nucleotides, the CDR3 is TGTGCCAGCAGTTTATTCCACGGACTAGAGGCCGATACGCAGTATTTT.

In this sample, this clonotype turned up many times. The J gene is TRBJ2-3, the V gene TRBV12-3 or TRBV12-4, with unresolved D. The CDR3 runs to 13 residues. Trimming removed 7 bases at V and 6 bases at J, with 14 bases between. The CDR3 DNA follows: TGTGCCAGCACGGCCCTGGTGCGGGATACGCAGTATTTT. Encoded protein: CASTALVRDTQYF.

The chain links TRBV2 to TRBJ2-3; D might be TRBD2 (5 bases). V dropped 8 bases and J dropped 2 bases, with 14 bases sitting between them. CDR1 is SNHLY and CDR2 is FYNNEI in the germline V gene. The CDR3 has 14 residues. The CDR3 reads CASGRGTDTDTQYF. The CDR3 DNA reads TGTGCCAGCGGGAGAGGAACTGACACAGATACGCAGTATTTT.

The rearrangement joins TRBV7-9 to TRBJ1-1, with D tentatively TRBD1 (5 bases). Germline CDR1 and CDR2: SEHNR and FQNEAQ (reference sequence). The ends were cut back, 4 bases at V and 0 bases at J, with 12 bases in the middle. The length of the CDR3 is 15 residues. DNA for the CDR3: TGTGCCAGCAGCTCGGCGAGGGGTTTGAACACTGAAGCTTTCTTT. This translates into CASSSARGLNTEAFF.

This clonotype was found a few times. The rearrangement links TRBV19 to TRBJ1-1; unclear D gene. Deletions cut 4 bases from V and 5 bases from J, with 17 bases between. Germline CDR1 reads LNHDA; CDR2 reads SQIVND (reference sequence). The CDR3 consists of 15 residues. CDR3 bases: TGTGCCAGTAGTAACGAGTACACCCCTCTGACTGAAGCTTTCTTT. Translation gives CASSNEYTPLTEAFF.

A few counts support this clonotype. This chain links TRBV5-5 with TRBJ2-1; 7 nucleotides agree with TRBD1. The CDR3 contains 15 residues. Per germline, CDR1 SGHKS and CDR2 YYEKEE (reference sequence). V lost 7 bases to trimming and J lost 0 bases; unmatched junction nucleotides: 7. DNA for the CDR3: TGTGCCAGCTTGGGACAGACGAGCTCCTACAATGAGCAGTTCTTC. Translation gives CASLGQTSSYNEQFF.

This clonotype appeared many times. The V call is TRBV7-6, the J call TRBJ2-7, with no clear D. CDR1 is SGHVS, CDR2 FNYEAQ, per germline. CDR3 length: 16 residues. Trimming cost V 5 bases and J 2 bases, with 19 bases left between them. The chain's CDR3 is CASSPSAARGTYEQYF. The CDR3 DNA follows: TGTGCCAGCAGCCCATCTGCGGCCCGAGGAACCTACGAGCAGTACTTC.

This clonotype was picked up many times. The chain has TRBV12-3 or TRBV12-4 and TRBJ2-5, with TRBD1 matching over 9 bases. Unmatched junction bases numbered 3, after V lost 5 bases and J lost 2 bases. The CDR3 has 14 residues. CDR3 residues: CASSTGGGQETQYF. CDR3 sequence (DNA): TGTGCCAGCAGTACAGGGGGCGGACAAGAGACCCAGTACTTC.

This clonotype was seen a few times. The chain is built from TRBV20-1 and TRBJ2-2; no definite D call. This CDR3 spans 11 amino acids. V lost 2 bases, J lost 6 bases, and 4 bases lay in between. In germline, CDR1 is DFQATT, CDR2 SNEGSKA (reference sequence). DNA for the CDR3: TGCAGTGCTAGATGGGCCGGGGAGCTGTTTTTT. It translates to CSARWAGELFF.

This clonotype was counted a few times. CDR3 coding DNA: TGTGCCAGTAGTATAGAGAAACGGACAGGGGGCAAGCCCCAGCATTTT. Its protein is CASSIEKRTGGKPQHF. The gene calls are TRBV19 and TRBJ1-5; 11 bases match TRBD1. CDR1 is LNHDA and CDR2 is SQIVND in the germline V gene (reference sequence). This CDR3 comprises 16 residues. Losses at the gene ends were 0 bases for V and 8 bases for J; bases not matched to a gene: 6.

With regard to this clonotype: Since a much larger clone is just one base distant, this may be a read error. The J gene is TRBJ1-1, the V gene TRBV19; D uncertain. The germline gives CDR1 LNHDA, CDR2 SQIVND (reference sequence). The CDR3 contains 13 residues. The chain's CDR3 is CACSILWNTEAFF. Here the CDR3 DNA reads TGTGCCTGTAGTATTCTATGGAACACTGAAGCTTTCTTT.

In its sample, this clonotype was seen many times. The V gene is TRBV28, the J gene TRBJ2-4; 10 bases map to TRBD2. Unmatched junction bases numbered 1, after V lost 5 bases and J lost 0 bases. The CDR3 is 15 residues long. Germline CDR1 is MDHEN and CDR2 is SYDVKM. The CDR3 sequence is CASSLAGVAKNIQYF. As DNA, the CDR3 is TGTGCCAGCAGTCTAGCGGGAGTAGCCAAAAACATTCAGTACTTC. Using reference TRBV28 and TRBJ2-4 for the parts outside the CDR3, the full variable domain is DVKVTQSSRYLVKRTGEKVFLECVQDMDHENMFWYRQDPGLGLRLIYFSYDVKMKEKGDIPEGYSVSREKKERFSLILESASTNQTSMYLCASSLAGVAKNIQYFGAGTRLSVL.

This clonotype was seen repeatedly, ten times or more. The chain uses TRBV20-1 and TRBJ1-2, with D possibly being TRBD1 (6 bases). Between the trimmed V and J ends, which lost 0 bases and 6 bases, there was a span of 14 bases. This CDR3 region has 14 residues. In germline, CDR1 is DFQATT, CDR2 SNEGSKA (reference sequence). CDR3 residues: CSARDPPRGHGYTF. The CDR3 DNA reads TGCAGTGCTAGAGATCCCCCCAGGGGCCATGGCTACACCTTC.

This chain links TRBV28 with TRBJ2-5; 7 nucleotides agree with TRBD1. From germline, CDR1 is MDHEN and CDR2 SYDVKM. V was clipped by 4 bases and J by 6 bases; unmatched bases: 14. The CDR3 loop spans 16 amino acids. DNA of the CDR3: TGTGCCAGCAGTTCCCAAGCCGGGACAGCTGGACAGACCCAGTACTTC. Amino acids: CASSSQAGTAGQTQYF.

This clonotype was observed a handful of times. The V call is TRBV7-8, the J call TRBJ2-3; 11 bases align to TRBD2. CDR1 and CDR2 (germline): SGHVS, FQNEAQ. The CDR3 spans 15 residues. With 5 bases clipped from V and 3 bases from J, the junction kept 4 bases outside the gene matches. The CDR3 is CASSLLAGETDTQYF. CDR3 nucleotides: TGTGCCAGCAGCCTACTAGCGGGAGAGACAGATACGCAGTATTTT.

The chain has TRBV7-2 and TRBJ1-5; 7 bases line up with TRBD1. Germline V lookup: CDR1 SGHTA, CDR2 FQGNSA. Trimming at V came to 5 bases and at J to 5 bases, leaving 15 bases not matched to a gene. The CDR3 runs 17 residues. CDR3 coding DNA: TGTGCCAGCAGCCCAGAAAAGGGGACAGCCTTTTATCAGCCCCAGCATTTT. Its translation is CASSPEKGTAFYQPQHF.

This clonotype was recorded at least ten times. The genes are TRBV12-3 or TRBV12-4 and TRBJ2-1; 13 positions match TRBD2. Trimming removed 7 bases from V and 5 bases from J; junction bases left unmatched: 14. The CDR3 has 18 residues. In DNA form, the CDR3 reads TGTGCCAGCACCCAAGACCTGGGACTAGCGGGAATTAACAATGAGCAGTTCTTC. It encodes CASTQDLGLAGINNEQFF.

The chain carries TRBV29-1 and TRBJ2-2; D remains unclear. V was shortened by 3 bases and J by 4 bases, with 12 bases between the two germline ends. Germline V CDR1 and CDR2: SQVTM, ANQGSEA. The CDR3 covers 14 residues. The CDR3, as DNA: TGCAGCGTTGATGGGCCCACTTCCACCGGGGAGCTGTTTTTT. As protein: CSVDGPTSTGELFF.

This clonotype has just a few counts. CDR3 nucleotide sequence: TGCAGCGTTGTAGGGACAGGGGGCCATGGCTACACCTTC. Amino acids: CSVVGTGGHGYTF. V gene TRBV29-1 combines with J gene TRBJ1-2, with TRBD1 identical over 12 bases. This CDR3 region has 13 residues. V lost 4 bases and J lost 6; bases outside the gene matches: 3. CDR1 SQVTM and CDR2 ANQGSEA come from the germline V gene.

This clonotype showed up many times. The V call is TRBV7-2, the J call TRBJ2-2; TRBD2 agrees at 7 bases. Germline V lookup: CDR1 SGHTA, CDR2 FQGNSA. The CDR3 length is 17 residues. The junction had 12 bases not matched to a gene; V was cut back by 5 bases and J by 3 bases. The CDR3 protein is CASSPQVGGPYTGELFF. In DNA, the CDR3 is TGTGCCAGCAGCCCTCAGGTGGGAGGGCCTTACACCGGGGAGCTGTTTTTT.

This clonotype came up many times. This chain joins TRBV18 and TRBJ1-6; weak D call: TRBD1 (6 bases). Germline V gene lookup returns CDR1 KGHSH and CDR2 LQKENI. Trimming took 4 bases from V and 14 from J, leaving 15 bases between them. CDR3 length: 13 amino acids. The CDR3 spells CASSRQAHVALHF. DNA for the CDR3: TGTGCCAGCTCACGACAGGCACATGTGGCCCTCCACTTT.

This clonotype has only a few counts. V and J are TRBV19 and TRBJ2-2, with TRBD2 identical over 11 bases. This CDR3 contains 20 residues. CDR1 is LNHDA, CDR2 SQIVND, per germline (reference sequence). Germline trimming cut 3 bases from V and 0 bases from J; bases unmatched to any gene: 12. The CDR3 loop is CASSMWMGTSGDTNTGELFF. The CDR3 DNA sequence: TGTGCCAGTAGTATGTGGATGGGGACTAGCGGAGATACGAACACCGGGGAGCTGTTTTTT.